These T cell receptor beta chains were read from a single sample in a study of cytomegalovirus exposure and HLA in healthy donors. Measured with immunoSEQ multiplex PCR; TCRdb has only the in-frame clones, and not every one. The sample lists approximately 150,000 clones, approximately 80% occurring once. Sequenced sample: PBMCs. These receptors originate from a man aged 40-55 years in good health and CMV-seronegative. Both conserved end residues are part of each CDR3. D genes are given only for firm matches. Size is stated for part of the rows, as once, few or many counts, or as a class when the clone is expanded.

. | TRBJ1-5 | TRBV19 | . | TGTGCCAGTAGTATATGGGAGAGCAATCAGCCCCAGCATTTT | CASSIWESNQPQHF
. | TRBJ1-1 | TRBV6-5 | . | TGTGCCAGCAGTTACTCTAGGGGTTACACTGAAGCTTTCTTT | CASSYSRGYTEAFF
once | TRBJ2-1 | TRBV2 | TRBD2 | TGTGCCAGCAAGGGGACTAGCGGGAAGTACAATGAGCAGTTCTTC | CASKGTSGKYNEQFF
. | TRBJ1-6 | TRBV5-4 | . | TGTGCCAGCAGCGGAGCAGGGTTTAATTCACCCCTCCACTTT | CASSGAGFNSPLHF
once | TRBJ2-2 | TRBV6-5 | TRBD2 | TGTGCCGCGCGGGGGGTAAACACCGGGGAGCTGTTTTTT | CAARGVNTGELFF
once | TRBJ1-6 | TRBV30 | TRBD1 | TGTGCCTGGAAACGGGACAGGGATTCACCCCTCCACTTT | CAWKRDRDSPLHF
. | TRBJ2-2 | TRBV6-1 | TRBD2 | TGTGCCAGCAGAATTGGGGGGGACACCGGGGAGCTGTTTTTT | CASRIGGDTGELFF
. | TRBJ2-2 | TRBV6-1 | TRBD2 | TGTGCATCGGTAGCGGGGGGGCCGGACACCGGGGAGCTGTTTTTT | CASVAGGPDTGELFF
. | TRBJ1-5 | TRBV2 | . | TGTGCCAGGACAACAGAGGACGGCGGGAAGGAGCCCCAGCATTTT | CARTTEDGGKEPQHF
. | TRBJ2-7 | TRBV6-1 | . | TGTGCCAGCAGTGAAGTCGGGTACGAGCAGTACTTC | CASSEVGYEQYF
once | TRBJ2-7 | TRBV11-2 | . | TGTGCCAGCAGCACGGGACTCCTCTACGAGCAGTACTTC | CASSTGLLYEQYF
. | TRBJ2-6 | TRBV10-1 | . | TGCGCCAGCAGTGAGTCGAGGGCTGGGGCCAACGTCCTGACTTTC | CASSESRAGANVLTF
. | TRBJ1-6 | TRBV28 | . | TGTGCCAGCAGCCGCCCGGACAGTAATTCACCCCTCCACTTT | CASSRPDSNSPLHF
. | TRBJ1-6 | TRBV13 | . | TGTGCCAGCAGCTTACTCGGGATCGGGAATTCACCCCTCCACTTT | CASSLLGIGNSPLHF
. | TRBJ1-2 | TRBV25-1 | . | TGTGCCAGCAGTGAATATAGCAGCGGGGACTATGGCTACACCTTC | CASSEYSSGDYGYTF
. | TRBJ1-2 | TRBV30 | TRBD1 | TGTGCCTGGAAAGTGACAGGGAGTTTCAATGGCTACACCTTC | CAWKVTGSFNGYTF
. | TRBJ2-7 | TRBV5-4 | TRBD2 | TGTGCCAGCAGCCCTAGGACTAGCTACGAGCAGTACTTC | CASSPRTSYEQYF
. | TRBJ1-2 | TRBV6-5 | . | TGTGCCAGCAGACCAACAGGCTGGGAGGACTATGGCTACACCTTC | CASRPTGWEDYGYTF
. | TRBJ2-1 | TRBV10-3 | TRBD2 | TGTGCCAGCTCACTAGCGGGGGGGACCTCATCCTACAATGAGCAGTTCTTC | CASSLAGGTSSYNEQFF
. | TRBJ1-1 | TRBV12-5 | TRBD1 | TGTGCTAGTGGTTTGCGACGACAGGGGACCGACACTGAAGCTTTCTTT | CASGLRRQGTDTEAFF
once | TRBJ1-1 | TRBV4-1 | . | TGCGCCAGCAGCCAAGATCCCAGCACTGAAGCTTTCTTT | CASSQDPSTEAFF
. | TRBJ2-1 | TRBV9 | TRBD1 | TGTGCCAGCAGCGTACTGGTGACAGGGTCTGGAAATGAGCAGTTCTTC | CASSVLVTGSGNEQFF
. | TRBJ2-1 | TRBV27 | TRBD1 | TGTGCCAGCAGTCCGGACAGGGGGCACAATGAGCAGTTCTTC | CASSPDRGHNEQFF
. | TRBJ2-5 | TRBV5-1 | TRBD2 | TGCGCCAGCAGCCCCGGACTAGCGGGGCAAGAGACCCAGTACTTC | CASSPGLAGQETQYF
. | TRBJ2-7 | TRBV4-1 | . | TGCGCCAGCAACGACGTGGGGGGAGAAACCTACGAGCAGTACTTC | CASNDVGGETYEQYF
. | TRBJ1-2 | TRBV7-3 | TRBD1 | TGTGCCAGCAGCTTAATGTCGCCAGGGGGCATCTATGGCTACACCTTC | CASSLMSPGGIYGYTF
. | TRBJ1-5 | TRBV5-1 | TRBD1 | TGCGCCAGCAGCGAAGCCCCCGGGACAGTATACCAGCCCCAGCATTTT | CASSEAPGTVYQPQHF
. | TRBJ2-2 | TRBV7-2 | . | TGTGCCAGCTCCGGGTTTGCGAACACCGGGGAGCTGTTTTTT | CASSGFANTGELFF
once | TRBJ1-5 | TRBV4-1 | TRBD1 | TGCGCCAGCAGCCAAGACGTGGACAGGGCTGGCAATCAGCCCCAGCATTTT | CASSQDVDRAGNQPQHF
. | TRBJ1-1 | TRBV11-3 | . | TGTGCCAGCAGTTTTAGGGGAGGGAACACTGAAGCTTTCTTT | CASSFRGGNTEAFF
few | TRBJ1-5 | TRBV2 | . | TGTGCCAGCAGGCCCTACAGGGGCAATCAGCCCCAGCATTTT | CASRPYRGNQPQHF
. | TRBJ2-2 | TRBV9 | TRBD2 | TGTGCCAGCAGCGCCGAGGGACTAGCGGGGAGAGACACCGGGGAGCTGTTTTTT | CASSAEGLAGRDTGELFF
. | TRBJ2-1 | TRBV7-8 | TRBD1 | TGTGCCAGCAGCTTTCGACAGGGGAGCTCCTACAATGAGCAGTTCTTC | CASSFRQGSSYNEQFF
once | TRBJ2-3 | TRBV19 | . | TGTGCCAGTAGTACTGGGGACACTGGCACAGATACGCAGTATTTT | CASSTGDTGTDTQYF
once | TRBJ1-6 | TRBV9 | TRBD1 | TGTGCCAGCAGCGTTACCCCGGACAGGGCCCATAATTCACCCCTCCACTTT | CASSVTPDRAHNSPLHF
. | TRBJ2-7 | TRBV9 | . | TGTGCCAGCAGCGGGGGCACCAACTCCTACGAGCAGTACTTC | CASSGGTNSYEQYF
. | TRBJ2-1 | TRBV5-1 | TRBD2 | TGCGCCAGCAGCCCGCGCCAGGGACTAGCCCTCAATGAGCAGTTCTTC | CASSPRQGLALNEQFF
. | TRBJ2-1 | TRBV27 | . | TGTGCCAGCAGTTTAGCGGGGTATTCCTACAATGAGCAGTTCTTC | CASSLAGYSYNEQFF
. | TRBJ1-2 | TRBV9 | TRBD1 | TGTGCCAGCAGCGTGGGACAGGGGGCATCTCGCTACACCTTC | CASSVGQGASRYTF
. | TRBJ2-3 | TRBV11-2 | TRBD2 | TGTGCCAGCAGACCTCCCGGACTAGCGGGGACGAGGGATACGCAGTATTTT | CASRPPGLAGTRDTQYF
. | TRBJ1-1 | TRBV6-5 | . | TGTGCCAGCAGTTACGGGGGGGTGGTCACTGAAGCTTTCTTT | CASSYGGVVTEAFF
. | TRBJ2-7 | TRBV27 | TRBD2 | TGTGCCAGCATCTCACGGACTAGCGGGGGTATATACGAGCAGTACTTC | CASISRTSGGIYEQYF
. | TRBJ2-7 | TRBV2 | TRBD1 | TGTGCCAGTCGGGACAGCACCTACGAGCAGTACTTC | CASRDSTYEQYF
. | TRBJ1-5 | TRBV4-1 | TRBD1 | TGCGCCAGCAGCCAGAGGGGGCGATTGGAGCCCCAGCATTTT | CASSQRGRLEPQHF
. | TRBJ2-3 | TRBV2 | . | TGTGCCAGCAGTCGGGGTGGAAGCACAGATACGCAGTATTTT | CASSRGGSTDTQYF
. | TRBJ1-1 | TRBV7-2 | TRBD1 | TGTGCCAGCAGCTCCACAGGGGCTGACACTGAAGCTTTCTTT | CASSSTGADTEAFF
. | TRBJ2-5 | TRBV7-7 | . | TGTGCTAGCAGCTCCCTACCCCAAGAGACCCAGTACTTC | CASSSLPQETQYF
. | TRBJ1-4 | TRBV7-9 | . | TGTGCCAGCAGCCGAGGGAATAATGAAAAACTGTTTTTT | CASSRGNNEKLFF
. | TRBJ2-7 | TRBV29-1 | . | TGCAGCGTTGTGGTCGCAGGGCAGTTATACGAGCAGTACTTC | CSVVVAGQLYEQYF
. | TRBJ2-6 | TRBV6-4 | . | TGTGCCAGCAGTGACTCAACGGGTGGGGCCAACGTCCTGACTTTC | CASSDSTGGANVLTF